A single sample gave rise to the 26 T cell receptor beta chains below, sequenced in a study of T cell repertoires in cytomegalovirus infection. One entry per CDR3 protein results from TCRdb running MiXCR on the reads. Among approximately 300,000 distinct CDR3 sequences listed, 20% to 25% were seen once. For these receptors, no antigen is known. The sample here was cultured PBMCs, taken from culture after CMV antigen stimulation. These receptors came from a human donor in good health (CMV status not recorded). Some clones in this sample may be carry-over from other donors' samples.

In this sample, this clonotype turned up a few times. The chain recombines TRBV18 with TRBJ2-7, with 9 bases identical to TRBD1. The trim removed 3 bases at V and 9 bases at J, leaving 3 bases unmatched. In germline, CDR1 is KGHSH, CDR2 LQKENI. The CDR3 sequence is 12 residues long. This chain's CDR3 is CASSPGQGGQYV. The DNA of the CDR3 is TGTGCCAGCTCACCGGGACAGGGAGGGCAGTACGTC.

The chain combines TRBV27 with TRBJ2-1; weak D call: TRBD1 (6 bases). The CDR3 loop spans 15 amino acids. The ends were cut back, 3 bases at V and 9 bases at J, with 18 bases in the middle. Germline-derived CDR1 and CDR2 are MNHEY and SMNVEV (reference sequence). The CDR3 loop reads CASSFSANRVAEQFF. In DNA, the CDR3 is TGTGCCAGCAGTTTCTCCGCGAACAGGGTAGCTGAGCAGTTCTTC.

J is TRBJ1-1 and V is TRBV19; D is unclear. V dropped 0 bases and J dropped 4 bases, with 6 bases sitting between them. CDR3 length equals 13 residues. Looked up from germline, CDR1 is LNHDA and CDR2 is SQIVND (reference sequence). CDR3 nucleotide sequence: TGTGCCAGTAGTATAGAAGGGATCACTGAAGCTTTCTTT. This codes for CASSIEGITEAFF. Full variable domain (remainder filled in from reference TRBV19 and TRBJ1-1): DGGITQSPKYLFRKEGQNVTLSCEQNLNHDAMYWYRQDPGQGLRLIYYSQIVNDFQKGDIAEGYSVSREKKESFPLTVTSAQKNPTAFYLCASSIEGITEAFFGQGTRLTVV.

The chain employs TRBV10-3 and TRBJ2-5; 7 bases line up with TRBD2. This CDR3 has 13 amino acids. Trimming at V came to 4 bases and at J to 5 bases, leaving 4 bases not matched to a gene. Germline V gives CDR1 ENHRY, CDR2 SYGVKD. This chain's CDR3 is CAISGGDYETQYF. The CDR3 DNA sequence: TGTGCCATCAGTGGGGGGGACTACGAGACCCAGTACTTC.

This clonotype was counted a few times. The V call is TRBV12-3 or TRBV12-4, the J call TRBJ2-4; D may be TRBD2 (5 bases). This CDR3 region has 14 residues. V dropped 2 bases and J dropped 9 bases, with 14 bases sitting between them. This chain's CDR3 is CASSLTPLEGIQYF. The CDR3 bases are TGTGCCAGCAGTTTAACCCCGCTAGAGGGCATTCAGTACTTC.

This rearrangement joins TRBV7-2 to TRBJ2-7, with D possibly TRBD1 on 6 matching bases. CDR1 and CDR2 from the germline V gene are SGHTA and FQGNSA. Between the trimmed V and J ends, which lost 8 bases and 0 bases, there was a span of 14 bases. The CDR3 has 14 residues. The CDR3 region is CASAPQGTSYEQYV. As DNA, the CDR3 is TGTGCCAGCGCCCCACAGGGTACCTCCTACGAGCAGTACGTC.

This clonotype has ten or more counts. The chain joins TRBV7-2 to TRBJ1-5; D is unclear. The germline V and J ends were trimmed by 5 bases and 3 bases, with 14 bases remaining between them. Germline V lookup: CDR1 SGHTA, CDR2 FQGNSA. The CDR3 is 15 amino acids. The CDR3 sequence is CASSALGATNQPQHF. The CDR3 DNA reads TGTGCCAGCAGCGCCCTAGGTGCTACCAATCAGCCCCAGCATTTT.

The V and J genes are TRBV7-9 and TRBJ2-5; the D is unclear. Trimming removed 5 bases at V and 2 bases at J, with 9 bases between. This CDR3 region has 13 residues. In germline, CDR1 is SEHNR, CDR2 FQNEAQ (reference sequence). CDR3 region: CASSPLTQETQYF. The CDR3 DNA reads TGTGCCAGCAGCCCTTTGACACAAGAGACCCAGTACTTC.

The chain uses TRBV4-1 and TRBJ1-6, with D hard to call. V dropped 0 bases and J dropped 2 bases, with 5 bases sitting between them. Per the germline V gene, CDR1 is MGHRA and CDR2 is YSYEKL. There are 15 residues in the CDR3. CDR3: CASSQEGTYNSPLHF. The CDR3 DNA follows: TGCGCCAGCAGCCAAGAGGGAACCTATAATTCACCCCTCCACTTT.

This clonotype was seen a handful of times. This chain joins TRBV5-1 and TRBJ1-1; no definite D call. V was clipped by 4 bases and J by 0 bases, with 10 bases between them. Germline lookup yields CDR1 SGHRS and CDR2 YFSETQ. CDR3 length equals 14 residues. DNA for the CDR3: TGCGCCAGCAGCCACGCTAGGATGAACACTGAAGCTTTCTTT. Translated, it gives CASSHARMNTEAFF.

This clonotype was observed at least ten times. The rearrangement uses TRBV4-1 and TRBJ2-3, with TRBD1 matching 7 bases. The trim removed 0 bases at V and 8 bases at J, leaving 11 bases unmatched. The germline CDR1 and CDR2 sequences are MGHRA and YSYEKL. This CDR3 comprises 16 residues. As DNA, the CDR3 is TGCGCCAGCAGCCAAGATCCGGACAGGATGCGGATTACGCAGTATTTT. It yields the protein CASSQDPDRMRITQYF.

The chain employs TRBV12-3 or TRBV12-4 and TRBJ2-7, with 7 bases that match TRBD2. The trim removed 3 bases at V and 2 bases at J, leaving 7 bases unmatched. The CDR3 length is 15 residues. The CDR3 loop is CASSLGSSGAYEQYF. CDR3 nucleotide sequence: TGTGCCAGCAGTTTGGGTTCTAGCGGAGCCTACGAGCAGTACTTC.

This clonotype was picked up a small number of times. The chain links TRBV6-5 to TRBJ2-5, with D perhaps given as TRBD1 or TRBD2 (6 bases each). Germline V gene data show CDR1 as MNHEY and CDR2 as SVGAGI. This CDR3 has 13 residues. Trimming removed 6 bases at V and 5 bases at J, with 13 bases between. The CDR3 spells CASRTTGGETQYF. CDR3 DNA: TGTGCCAGCAGGACGACAGGAGGGGAGACCCAGTACTTC.

This clonotype has a handful of counts. The gene calls are TRBV24-1 and TRBJ2-1; 8 bases are a match to TRBD2. Germline V gene data show CDR1 as KGHDR and CDR2 as SFDVKD. Losses at the gene ends were 3 bases for V and 6 bases for J; bases not matched to a gene: 6. The CDR3 consists of 15 residues. CDR3 nucleotide sequence: TGTGCCACCAGTGATCCCGGAGCGGGAGCCAATGAGCAGTTCTTC. Translating it yields CATSDPGAGANEQFF.

This chain uses TRBV5-4 with TRBJ2-3, with D unclear. This CDR3 has 14 amino acids. Germline CDR1 is SGHNT and CDR2 is YYREEE (reference sequence). The V gene lost 0 bases and the J gene lost 4 bases, with 9 bases spanning the gap. The CDR3: CASSLAVSPDTQYF. CDR3 DNA: TGTGCCAGCAGCTTGGCGGTCAGTCCAGATACGCAGTATTTT.

The rearrangement links TRBV5-5 to TRBJ2-3, with D perhaps TRBD2 (5 bases). The CDR3 consists of 12 residues. The germline V gene has CDR1 SGHKS and CDR2 YYEKEE (reference sequence). The V gene lost 6 bases and the J gene lost 9 bases, with 14 bases spanning the gap. CDR3: CASTRTDETQYF. DNA of the CDR3: TGTGCCAGCACCCGGACTGACGAGACGCAGTATTTT.

This clonotype has only one observation. The gene calls are TRBV6-6 and TRBJ1-5, with 10 bases that match TRBD1. J lost 5 bases, V lost 5 bases, and 21 bases had no gene match. In germline, CDR1 is MNHNY, CDR2 SVGAGI (reference sequence). The CDR3 runs 20 residues. CDR3 in amino acids: CASSNTKTLYKTGGDQPQHF. The CDR3 DNA sequence: TGTGCCAGCAGTAACACAAAAACCCTCTATAAGACAGGGGGCGATCAGCCCCAGCATTTT.

The chain is built from TRBV7-3 and TRBJ2-1; 7 bases map to TRBD2. The CDR3 contains 15 residues. V was clipped by 4 bases and J by 2 bases; unmatched bases: 5. Germline lookup yields CDR1 SGHTA and CDR2 FQGTGA. CDR3: CASSSPGLPYNEQFF. Here the CDR3 DNA reads TGTGCCAGCAGCTCGCCGGGACTACCCTACAATGAGCAGTTCTTC.

The rearrangement links TRBV7-9 to TRBJ2-1; 9 nucleotides agree with TRBD2. The CDR3 spans 20 residues. In germline, CDR1 is SEHNR, CDR2 FQNEAQ (reference sequence). V was clipped by 4 bases and J by 0 bases; unmatched bases: 16. DNA of the CDR3: TGTGCCAGCAGCTCACGCAGCGGGAGGAACCTTCCGAGCTCCTACAATGAGCAGTTCTTC. Its protein is CASSSRSGRNLPSSYNEQFF.

This chain joins TRBV19 and TRBJ1-3; D unclear. This CDR3 comprises 14 residues. Germline loops: CDR1 LNHDA, CDR2 SQIVND (reference sequence). V lost 1 base to trimming and J lost 4 bases, with 8 bases between them. The CDR3: CASSIGTEGNTIYF. CDR3 coding DNA: TGTGCCAGTAGTATAGGTACTGAAGGAAACACCATATATTTT.

This clonotype appeared many times. The genes are TRBV28 and TRBJ1-5; 10 bases line up with TRBD1. After removal of 6 bases from V and 6 bases from J, the junction contained 8 bases not matched to a gene. The CDR3 totals 15 residues. Germline V gene lookup returns CDR1 MDHEN and CDR2 SYDVKM. The CDR3 spells CASSPGTGESQPQHF. CDR3 bases: TGTGCCAGCAGCCCCGGGACAGGGGAGAGTCAGCCCCAGCATTTT.

This clonotype was recorded many times. The DNA for the CDR3 is TGTGCCAGTAGTATTCAGGCAGGCACCATCTATGGCTACACCTTC. The encoded protein is CASSIQAGTIYGYTF. The V gene is TRBV19, the J gene TRBJ1-2; D is uncertain. In germline, CDR1 is LNHDA, CDR2 SQIVND (reference sequence). V gave up 3 bases and J gave up 4 bases, with 15 bases separating them. The CDR3 is 15 residues long.

The sample holds a few counts of this clonotype. The chain recombines TRBV4-2 with TRBJ2-1; D perhaps matches TRBD2 (6 bases). Germline lookup yields CDR1 LGHNA and CDR2 YNFKEQ. V gave up 1 base and J gave up 6 bases, with 13 bases separating them. CDR3 length: 15 amino acids. The CDR3 here is CASSQGLGPINEQFF. The CDR3 coding sequence is TGTGCCAGCAGCCAAGGACTAGGCCCGATCAATGAGCAGTTCTTC.

The count of this clonotype is one. V and J are TRBV5-4 and TRBJ2-1; D is perhaps TRBD1 (6 bases). CDR1 is SGHNT, CDR2 YYREEE, per germline (reference sequence). The V end lost 0 bases, the J end lost 0 bases, and 13 bases lay between the germline ends. CDR3 length: 17 amino acids. The CDR3 DNA reads as TGTGCCAGCAGCTTGGCTGGGGGCGGGCGCTCCTACAATGAGCAGTTCTTC. It yields the protein CASSLAGGGRSYNEQFF.

The chain uses TRBV11-2 and TRBJ2-3; 7 positions agree with TRBD2. J was trimmed by 0 bases and V by 1 base; bases with no gene match: 4. CDR1 and CDR2 from the germline V gene are SGHAT and FQNNGV. The CDR3 sequence is 16 residues long. The DNA of the CDR3 is TGTGCCAGCAGCTTAGCCCTAGCGGATAGCACAGATACGCAGTATTTT. This sequence encodes CASSLALADSTDTQYF.

The chain uses TRBV20-1 and TRBJ2-3; D perhaps matches TRBD2 (5 bases). The germline V and J ends were trimmed by 5 bases and 0 bases, with 12 bases remaining between them. From germline, CDR1 is DFQATT and CDR2 SNEGSKA (reference sequence). This CDR3 region has 14 residues. The CDR3 nucleotides read TGCAGTGCTCCCATTACGGGAAGCACAGATACGCAGTATTTT. Residues: CSAPITGSTDTQYF.